This T cell receptor beta chain was captured in a study of prognosis after radiotherapy for stage I lung cancer. This clonotype was seen ten or more times. Amplification of TCR beta CDR3 from genomic DNA used two-round multiplex PCR. It was primers specific to each TRBV and TRBJ gene that first-round PCR used. TCRdb recomputed calls from the multiplex PCR reads with MiXCR, one row per CDR3 protein. The table lists over 15,000 distinct CDR3 sequences, around 41% of them singletons. This TCR was sampled from a donor aged 50 or older with non-small cell lung cancer. Sequencing used PBMCs, obtained before or after stereotactic body radiation therapy (not recorded which).

The CDR3 nucleotides read TGTGCCAGCAGCGTGGGTCCCGAAGGAGAATTTGGGCAGTACTTC. It yields the protein CASSVGPEGEFGQYF. V gene TRBV9 combines with J gene TRBJ2-7; D call uncertain. V lost 2 bases and J 9 bases, leaving 21 bases between the germline ends. This CDR3 has 15 residues. Germline loops: CDR1 SGDLS, CDR2 YYNGEE. The variable domain in full, with the rest retrieved from reference TRBV9 and TRBJ2-7, is DSGVTQTPKHLITATGQRVTLRCSPRSGDLSVYWYQQSLDQGLQFLIQYYNGEERAKGNILERFSAQQFPDLHSELNLSSLELGDSALYFCASSVGPEGEFGQYFGPGTRLTVT.